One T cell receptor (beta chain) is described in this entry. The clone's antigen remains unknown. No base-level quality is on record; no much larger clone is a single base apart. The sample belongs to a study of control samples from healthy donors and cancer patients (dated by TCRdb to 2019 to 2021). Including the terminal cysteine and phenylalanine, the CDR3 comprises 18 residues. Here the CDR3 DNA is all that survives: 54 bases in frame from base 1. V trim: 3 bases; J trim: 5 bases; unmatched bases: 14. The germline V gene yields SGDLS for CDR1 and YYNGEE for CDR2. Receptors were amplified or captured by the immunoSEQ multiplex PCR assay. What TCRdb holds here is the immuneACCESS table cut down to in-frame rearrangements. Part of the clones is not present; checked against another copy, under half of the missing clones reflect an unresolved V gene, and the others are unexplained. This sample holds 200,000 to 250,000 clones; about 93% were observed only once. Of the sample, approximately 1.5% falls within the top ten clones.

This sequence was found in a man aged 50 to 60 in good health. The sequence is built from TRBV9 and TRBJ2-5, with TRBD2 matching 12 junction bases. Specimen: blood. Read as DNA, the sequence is TGTGCCAGCAGCGAGGGCTTTCTAGCGGGGGGGCCTTTGGAGACCCAGTACTTC. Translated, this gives CASSEGFLAGGPLETQYF.